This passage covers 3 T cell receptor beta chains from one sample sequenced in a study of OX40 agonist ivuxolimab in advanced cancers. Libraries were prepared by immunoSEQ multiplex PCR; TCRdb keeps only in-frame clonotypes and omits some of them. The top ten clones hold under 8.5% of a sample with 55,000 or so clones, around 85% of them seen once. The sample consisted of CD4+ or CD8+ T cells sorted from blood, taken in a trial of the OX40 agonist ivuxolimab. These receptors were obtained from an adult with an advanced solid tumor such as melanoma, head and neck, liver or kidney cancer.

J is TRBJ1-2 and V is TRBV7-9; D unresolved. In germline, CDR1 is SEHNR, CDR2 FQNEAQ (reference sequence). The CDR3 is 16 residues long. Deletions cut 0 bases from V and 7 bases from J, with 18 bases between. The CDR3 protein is CASSLASPAVPSGYTF. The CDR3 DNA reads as TGTGCCAGCAGCTTAGCAAGTCCGGCAGTCCCCTCTGGCTACACCTTC.

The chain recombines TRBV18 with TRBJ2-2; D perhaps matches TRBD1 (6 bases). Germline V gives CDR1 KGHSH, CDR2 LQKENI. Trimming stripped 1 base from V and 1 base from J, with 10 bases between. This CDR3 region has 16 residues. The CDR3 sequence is CASSPLGQMNTGELFF. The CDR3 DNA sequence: TGTGCCAGCTCACCACTCGGACAGATGAACACCGGGGAGCTGTTTTTT.

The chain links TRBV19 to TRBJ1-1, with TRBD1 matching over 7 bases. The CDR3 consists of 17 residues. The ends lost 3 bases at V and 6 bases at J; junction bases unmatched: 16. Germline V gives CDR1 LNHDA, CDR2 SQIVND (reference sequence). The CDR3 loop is CASSMAPRGGDVAEAFF. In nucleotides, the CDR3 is TGTGCCAGTAGTATGGCCCCCAGGGGGGGGGACGTAGCTGAAGCTTTCTTT. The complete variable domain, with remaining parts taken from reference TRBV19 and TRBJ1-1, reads DGGITQSPKYLFRKEGQNVTLSCEQNLNHDAMYWYRQDPGQGLRLIYYSQIVNDFQKGDIAEGYSVSREKKESFPLTVTSAQKNPTAFYLCASSMAPRGGDVAEAFFGQGTRLTVV.